A selection of T cell receptor beta chains follows, all from one sample in a study of a mutant IDH1 vaccine in newly diagnosed glioma. The table came from immunoSEQ multiplex PCR; TCRdb's copy has only in-frame clones and leaves some out. Of about 98,000 clones in the sample, 70% to 90% were seen once. The sample was PBMCs, taken from a glioma patient treated with radiotherapy, temozolomide or both. The receptors originated from a woman aged 45 to 65 with glioma. CDR3s include the opening cysteine and the closing phenylalanine or tryptophan. D genes are given only for firm matches. Clone size is not always given. Where it is, it says once, few, many or a class for expanded clones.

TGTGCCAGCAGCTTAAACAGTTTGCCACCTCACAATGAGCAGTTCTTC	CASSLNSLPPHNEQFF	TRBJ2-1	TRBV7-3	.	.
TGCGCCAGCAGCTTGGCCGGGAGGTCAGGGGAGCTGTTTTTT	CASSLAGRSGELFF	TRBJ2-2	TRBV5-1	TRBD2	.
TGTGCCAGCAGCTTAGTAGGGGCAGATACGCAGTATTTT	CASSLVGADTQYF	TRBJ2-3	TRBV7-9	.	.
TGTGCCAGCAGTTACCTCGGGGGGGAGAACTCGAACACCGGGGAGCTGTTTTTT	CASSYLGGENSNTGELFF	TRBJ2-2	TRBV6-9	TRBD2	.
TGTGCCAGTAGTATGGGCCTCACTTCCTACGAGCAGTACTTC	CASSMGLTSYEQYF	TRBJ2-7	TRBV19	.	.
TGCGCCAGCAGCTTGGGTGGAATGTGGGCGAACACCGGGGAGCTGTTTTTT	CASSLGGMWANTGELFF	TRBJ2-2	TRBV5-1	.	.
TGTGCCAGTAGTATTGGCGGGAGGGCCACCGGGGAGCTGTTTTTT	CASSIGGRATGELFF	TRBJ2-2	TRBV19	TRBD2	.
TGTGCCAGCCAGAGTAGCGGGACTTCCACCGGGGAGCTGTTTTTT	CASQSSGTSTGELFF	TRBJ2-2	TRBV6-5	TRBD2	once
TGCGCCAGCAGTGAGTCCCTAGCGGGAGTGGGGGAGGATGAGCAGTTCTTC	CASSESLAGVGEDEQFF	TRBJ2-1	TRBV10-2	TRBD2	.
TGTGCCAGCAGCCAAACAGGACATCAACCCTACGAGCAGTACTTC	CASSQTGHQPYEQYF	TRBJ2-7	TRBV16	.	.
TGTGCCAGCAGTTTGACAGCCGTAAACTATGGCTACACCTTC	CASSLTAVNYGYTF	TRBJ1-2	TRBV6-5	.	.
TGTGCCAGCAGTGAAGGTGGTGGGCCCTACGAGCAGTACTTC	CASSEGGGPYEQYF	TRBJ2-7	TRBV6-1	.	.
TGTGCCTGGACCCTTGGAGGGAGCTCCTATAATTCACCCCTCCACTTT	CAWTLGGSSYNSPLHF	TRBJ1-6	TRBV30	.	few
TGTGCCAGTAGTACCGGGGACAGGAACACTGAAGCTTTCTTT	CASSTGDRNTEAFF	TRBJ1-1	TRBV19	TRBD1	.
TGCGCCAGCAGCTTGGGGCCCGGACGGGAAAGCAATCAGCCCCAGCATTTT	CASSLGPGRESNQPQHF	TRBJ1-5	TRBV5-1	.	.
TGTGCCAGCAGCTCAACGAGCGGCGATACGCAGTATTTT	CASSSTSGDTQYF	TRBJ2-3	TRBV7-2	.	.
TGTGCCAGCAGTTCCTCGGATTTGAGGGGGCTGAATCAGCCCCAGCATTTT	CASSSSDLRGLNQPQHF	TRBJ1-5	TRBV25-1	TRBD1	.
TGTGCCAGCAGCTTGGTAGATCGGGGGGACACCTTC	CASSLVDRGDTF	TRBJ1-2	TRBV5-6	.	.
TGTGCCAGCAGTGCCCACAACTTCTACGAGCAGTACTTC	CASSAHNFYEQYF	TRBJ2-7	TRBV6-5	.	.
TGTGCCTGGGGAAGACAGGGGGTGAGAGAGACCCAGTACTTC	CAWGRQGVRETQYF	TRBJ2-5	TRBV30	TRBD1	.
TGCGCCAGCAGCTTGGCCGGGCAGACCTACGAGCAGTACTTC	CASSLAGQTYEQYF	TRBJ2-7	TRBV5-1	.	.
TGTGCCAGCAGTCCTCGGACTAGCTCCTACAATGAGCAGTTCTTC	CASSPRTSSYNEQFF	TRBJ2-1	TRBV6-6	TRBD2	.
TGTGCCAGTAGTATACGGCAGGGGGGCTCCTACGAGCAGTACTTC	CASSIRQGGSYEQYF	TRBJ2-7	TRBV19	.	.
TGCGCCTCTCGGGATCAGAACACTGAAGCTTTCTTT	CASRDQNTEAFF	TRBJ1-1	TRBV4-1	.	.
TGTGCCAGCAGCCTCGACAGGGGGTTAGGTGAGGCCAAAAACATTCAGTACTTC	CASSLDRGLGEAKNIQYF	TRBJ2-4	TRBV28	TRBD1	.
TGTGCCAGCAGCCTAACAAGGAACACTGAAGCTTTCTTT	CASSLTRNTEAFF	TRBJ1-1	TRBV7-9	.	few
TGTGCCAGCAGTTACCTCGCGGGAGGGCCGAGGGATGAGCAGTTCTTC	CASSYLAGGPRDEQFF	TRBJ2-1	TRBV6-5	TRBD2	once
TGTGCCAGTATGTCAGGGGGCTACGTCTACACCTTC	CASMSGGYVYTF	TRBJ1-2	TRBV19	TRBD1	.
TGCGCCAGCAGCTTTGGACAGGGCCCCAATGAGCAGTTCTTC	CASSFGQGPNEQFF	TRBJ2-1	TRBV5-1	TRBD1	.
TGTGCCAGTAGTATCCCCCGCGAGGTGGCTAATGAAAAACTGTTTTTT	CASSIPREVANEKLFF	TRBJ1-4	TRBV19	.	.
TGTGCCAGCAGGCCGGACAGGGGGGGTGAGCAGTTCTTC	CASRPDRGGEQFF	TRBJ2-1	TRBV6-1	TRBD1	.
TGTGCCAGCAGCGCCGTCTCTGGAGTGAACACTGAAGCTTTCTTT	CASSAVSGVNTEAFF	TRBJ1-1	TRBV9	.	.
TGTGCCAGCAGACAGCAAACTAACTATGGCTACACCTTC	CASRQQTNYGYTF	TRBJ1-2	TRBV27	.	.
TGCAGCGCGGGACAGCTAAACACTGAAGCTTTCTTT	CSAGQLNTEAFF	TRBJ1-1	TRBV29-1	TRBD1	.
TGTGCCAGCAGCTTCTCGAGCAGGGGTCAACCAAGCTCCTACAATGAGCAGTTCTTC	CASSFSSRGQPSSYNEQFF	TRBJ2-1	TRBV11-2	.	.
TGTGCCAGTAGTATAAGTCGGGGGTCTGAAGCTTTCTTT	CASSISRGSEAFF	TRBJ1-1	TRBV19	.	.
TGTGCCAGTAGATCTAACCTGGGGACCTACGAGCAGTACTTC	CASRSNLGTYEQYF	TRBJ2-7	TRBV19	.	.
TGCAGCGTTGGGGTATCAGGGGCAGAAGAGCAGTACTTC	CSVGVSGAEEQYF	TRBJ2-7	TRBV29-1	.	.
TGTGCCAGCTCACCAACGGGACAGGGTGATGGCTACACCTTC	CASSPTGQGDGYTF	TRBJ1-2	TRBV18	TRBD1	.
TGTGCCAGCAGTTTTACCGGGAGAACCGCCTACAATGAGCAGTTCTTC	CASSFTGRTAYNEQFF	TRBJ2-1	TRBV28	.	.
TGTGCCAGCGTTGGACAGGTGAACACTGAAGCTTTCTTT	CASVGQVNTEAFF	TRBJ1-1	TRBV6-1	TRBD1	few
TGTGCCAGTAGTATAGAGGGCGGGAGCTCCTACAATGAGCAGTTCTTC	CASSIEGGSSYNEQFF	TRBJ2-1	TRBV19	TRBD2	.
TGTGCCAGCAGATCTAGCGGGAGGGCCAGGGGGGAGCTGTTTTTT	CASRSSGRARGELFF	TRBJ2-2	TRBV27	TRBD2	.
TGTGCCAGCAGTTCAACCGGGACAGGGGACGAGACCCAGTACTTC	CASSSTGTGDETQYF	TRBJ2-5	TRBV7-9	TRBD1	.
TGTGCCAGCAGCTTCGGACAGGGACCGGGGGAAAAACTGTTTTTT	CASSFGQGPGEKLFF	TRBJ1-4	TRBV7-9	TRBD1	.
TGCGCCAGCAGCTTCCGGGGTATTTCCTACGAGCAGTACTTC	CASSFRGISYEQYF	TRBJ2-7	TRBV5-1	.	.
TGTGCCAGCAGCCAAGAAACCCGGACTTACCAAAATGAGCAGTTCTTC	CASSQETRTYQNEQFF	TRBJ2-1	TRBV4-2	.	.
TGTGCCAGCTCGCTCGCTGAGAGCTCCTATAATTCACCCCTCCACTTT	CASSLAESSYNSPLHF	TRBJ1-6	TRBV18	.	.
TGTGCCAGCAGCGCGGGGATCTACGAGCAGTACTTC	CASSAGIYEQYF	TRBJ2-7	TRBV5-6	.	.
TGTGCCAGCAGTAGAATACAGGGGGCGGACACTGAAGCTTTCTTT	CASSRIQGADTEAFF	TRBJ1-1	TRBV6-5	TRBD1	.